The 29 T cell receptor beta chains in this list originate from one sample, sequenced in a study of shared clonotypes between healthy human individuals. Clones were read by immunoSEQ multiplex PCR, and TCRdb kept only the in-frame ones, dropping some. The sample lists some 2.4 million clones, over 85% seen once, with about 0.34% in the top ten. The source material was naive CD4+ T cells from PBMCs. Subset: CD45RA+ positively selected. These receptors all stem from a man between 18 and 29 years old in good health. Some clones in this sample may be carry-over from other donors' samples.

The chain combines TRBV5-4 with TRBJ1-3; 8 bases map to TRBD1. Trimming at V came to 0 bases and at J to 4 bases, leaving 6 bases not matched to a gene. The germline CDR1 and CDR2 sequences are SGHNT and YYREEE (reference sequence). CDR3 length equals 16 residues. The CDR3 bases are TGTGCCAGCAGCTTGGCCGGACAGGGAGACGGAAACACCATATATTTT. Encoded protein: CASSLAGQGDGNTIYF. The full variable domain, with the rest looked up from reference TRBV5-4 and TRBJ1-3, is ETGVTQSPTHLIKTRGQQVTLRCSSQSGHNTVSWYQQALGQGPQFIFQYYREEENGRGNFPPRFSGLQFPNYSSELNVNALELDDSALYLCASSLAGQGDGNTIYFGEGSWLTVV.

The chain has TRBV6-1 and TRBJ1-5; 9 nucleotides match TRBD1. The CDR3 has 14 amino acids. The V segment lost 8 bases and the J segment 1 base; nucleotides outside the gene matches: 3. CDR1 is MNHNS and CDR2 is SASEGT in the germline V gene. CDR3 nucleotide sequence: TGTGCCAGCCACGACAGGGGGAGCAATCAGCCCCAGCATTTT. Protein sequence: CASHDRGSNQPQHF.

The chain is built from TRBV7-9 and TRBJ1-2; a possible D gene is TRBD1 (5 bases). V was shortened by 4 bases and J by 2 bases, with 14 bases between the two germline ends. The CDR3 runs to 15 residues. CDR1 and CDR2 (germline): SEHNR, FQNEAQ (reference sequence). CDR3 DNA sequence: TGTGCCAGCAGCTCCCACCGAGACAGCAACTATGGCTACACCTTC. It specifies CASSSHRDSNYGYTF.

J is TRBJ2-7 and V is TRBV7-9; unclear D gene. The ends were cut back, 2 bases at V and 0 bases at J, with 11 bases in the middle. The CDR3 contains 15 residues. Germline CDR1 SEHNR, CDR2 FQNEAQ (reference sequence). The CDR3 DNA is TGTGCCAGCAGCTTAAACGCGGTCTACTCCTACGAGCAGTACTTC. Its translation is CASSLNAVYSYEQYF.

The chain employs TRBV27 and TRBJ2-2; 7 nucleotides agree with TRBD2. The junction had 12 bases not matched to a gene; V was cut back by 5 bases and J by 6 bases. CDR3 length: 16 amino acids. Germline CDR1 MNHEY, CDR2 SMNVEV (reference sequence). CDR3 nucleotides: TGTGCCAGCAGTCCCTACCGGACTAGTATTGCCGGGGAGCTGTTTTTT. Amino acid sequence: CASSPYRTSIAGELFF.

The gene calls are TRBV29-1 and TRBJ2-2; D assignment may be TRBD1 or TRBD2 (5 bases each). CDR1 and CDR2 from the germline V gene are SQVTM and ANQGSEA. Trimming pared 5 bases from V and 5 bases from J, leaving 12 bases between. The CDR3 length is 13 residues. The CDR3 bases are TGCAGCGTTCGTAGGGGAGATACCGGGGAGCTGTTTTTT. Protein sequence: CSVRRGDTGELFF.

The genes are TRBV5-1 and TRBJ1-1, with unresolved D. The CDR3 is 15 amino acids. The V end was cut by 1 base, the J end by 0 bases, with 10 bases between. Germline loops: CDR1 SGHRS, CDR2 YFSETQ. This CDR3 is CASSLTAIMNTEAFF. In DNA, the CDR3 is TGCGCCAGCAGCTTGACGGCAATCATGAACACTGAAGCTTTCTTT.

Details on this clone: Within the sample, other DNA sequences also encode this same CDR3. J is TRBJ2-1 and V is TRBV18; 12 bases are shared with TRBD2. Per the germline V gene, CDR1 is KGHSH and CDR2 is LQKENI. After removal of 5 bases from V and 8 bases from J, the junction contained 7 bases not matched to a gene. This CDR3 comprises 15 residues. The CDR3 DNA reads as TGTGCCAGCTCATTACTACTAGCGGGAGGCGATGAGCAGTTCTTC. This encodes CASSLLLAGGDEQFF.

J is TRBJ1-1 and V is TRBV7-9, with D uncertain. V shed 2 bases and J shed 1 base, with 8 bases lying between them. Germline CDR1 SEHNR, CDR2 FQNEAQ (reference sequence). The CDR3 is 14 amino acids. Written as DNA, the CDR3 is TGTGCCAGCAGCTTACCCCACCCGAACACTGAAGCTTTCTTT. Its protein is CASSLPHPNTEAFF.

The chain is built from TRBV7-9 and TRBJ2-1; 7 nucleotides line up with TRBD1. This CDR3 is built from 16 residues. Germline loops: CDR1 SEHNR, CDR2 FQNEAQ (reference sequence). V lost 5 bases to trimming and J lost 1 base; unmatched junction nucleotides: 8. As DNA, the CDR3 is TGTGCCAGCAGCCCGCAGACAGGGCTGTCCTACAATGAGCAGTTCTTC. Its protein product is CASSPQTGLSYNEQFF.

There are a few counts of this clone. The chain links TRBV18 to TRBJ1-1; 7 nucleotides match TRBD1. Germline CDR1 and CDR2: KGHSH and LQKENI. Losses at the gene ends were 5 bases for V and 1 base for J; bases not matched to a gene: 7. The CDR3 has 15 residues. CDR3 in amino acids: CASSDTTGTNTEAFF. The DNA for the CDR3 is TGTGCCAGCTCAGACACGACAGGGACGAACACTGAAGCTTTCTTT.

This clone was detected once. The chain recombines TRBV6-1 with TRBJ1-5, with 9 bases identical to TRBD1. Trimming at V came to 7 bases and at J to 4 bases, leaving 8 bases not matched to a gene. Germline lookup yields CDR1 MNHNS and CDR2 SASEGT. This CDR3 comprises 15 residues. CDR3 residues: CASIAQGARNQPQHF. The CDR3 DNA sequence: TGTGCCAGCATCGCACAGGGGGCTCGGAATCAGCCCCAGCATTTT.

As regards this clone: The same CDR3 is also encoded by other DNA sequences in this sample. This chain uses TRBV28 with TRBJ1-2, with TRBD1 identical over 8 bases. CDR3 length: 14 amino acids. V shed 2 bases, J shed 4 bases, and the junction held 3 bases outside the gene matches. Per germline, CDR1 MDHEN and CDR2 SYDVKM. CDR3: CASSLGQGAYGYTF. The CDR3 bases are TGTGCCAGCAGTTTAGGACAGGGCGCCTATGGCTACACCTTC.

The chain is built from TRBV9 and TRBJ1-3; no firm D call. Trimming took off 0 bases at V and 0 bases at J, with 16 bases between the two ends. Germline CDR1 is SGDLS and CDR2 is YYNGEE. This CDR3 is 18 amino acids long. The CDR3 nucleotides read TGTGCCAGCAGCGTAGGGGAACCAGGCTACAGCTCTGGAAACACCATATATTTT. Amino acid sequence: CASSVGEPGYSSGNTIYF.

This chain joins TRBV7-2 and TRBJ2-7, with 13 bases matching TRBD2. The junction had 5 bases not matched to a gene; V was cut back by 2 bases and J by 4 bases. Germline V gene sequence: CDR1 SGHTA, CDR2 FQGNSA. The CDR3 length is 16 residues. The CDR3, as DNA: TGTGCCAGCAGCTTAAACCCGGGACTAGCGGGATACGAGCAGTACTTC. Translated: CASSLNPGLAGYEQYF. The variable domain in full, completed from reference TRBV7-2 and TRBJ2-7, reads GAGVSQSPSNKVTEKGKDVELRCDPISGHTALYWYRQSLGQGLEFLIYFQGNSAPDKSGLPSDRFSAERTGGSVSTLTIQRTQQEDSAVYLCASSLNPGLAGYEQYFGPGTRLTVT.

The chain joins TRBV29-1 to TRBJ2-7; 14 bases are a match to TRBD2. The V gene's germline CDR1 is SQVTM and CDR2 ANQGSEA. The CDR3 is 14 residues long. V shed 4 bases and J 5 bases; nucleotides not matched to a gene: 4. The CDR3 region is CSVAGLAGGNEQYF. CDR3 bases: TGCAGCGTTGCCGGACTAGCGGGAGGTAACGAGCAGTACTTC.

J is TRBJ1-3 and V is TRBV19; D perhaps matches TRBD1 (6 bases). The CDR3 runs 17 residues. Germline CDR1 reads LNHDA; CDR2 reads SQIVND (reference sequence). Between the trimmed V and J ends, which lost 4 bases and 2 bases, there was a span of 18 bases. CDR3 in amino acids: CASSTYGQFLTGNTIYF. CDR3 nucleotide sequence: TGTGCCAGTAGTACCTACGGACAGTTCTTGACTGGAAACACCATATATTTT.

The genes are TRBV6-6 and TRBJ1-1; TRBD1 matches at 7 bases. CDR3 length: 13 residues. CDR1 and CDR2 from the germline V gene are MNHNY and SVGAGI (reference sequence). V trimming: 5 bases; J trimming: 7 bases; junction bases outside the gene matches: 7. This chain's CDR3 is CASSDRVEGEAFF. The CDR3 DNA reads TGTGCCAGCAGTGACAGGGTAGAGGGTGAAGCTTTCTTT.

The V call is TRBV15, the J call TRBJ2-5; TRBD2 might be the D (6 bases). The CDR3 is 15 amino acids. Between the trimmed V and J ends, which lost 3 bases and 7 bases, there was a span of 18 bases. Germline CDR1 and CDR2: LNHNV and YYDKDF (reference sequence). The CDR3 loop is CATSREPGRPGTQYF. DNA of the CDR3: TGTGCCACCAGCAGGGAACCCGGGAGACCGGGGACCCAGTACTTC.

The V call is TRBV7-9, the J call TRBJ1-1; TRBD1 might be the D (5 bases). V lost 5 bases and J 9 bases, leaving 19 bases between the germline ends. The CDR3 contains 14 residues. The germline gives CDR1 SEHNR, CDR2 FQNEAQ (reference sequence). CDR3 sequence reads: CASSIGRGLHKAFF. The CDR3 region has the DNA TGTGCCAGCAGCATAGGTAGGGGACTTCACAAAGCTTTCTTT. Full variable domain (rest looked up from reference TRBV7-9 and TRBJ1-1): DTGVSQNPRHKITKRGQNVTFRCDPISEHNRLYWYRQTLGQGPEFLTYFQNEAQLEKSRLLSDRFSAERPKGSFSTLEIQRTEQGDSAMYLCASSIGRGLHKAFFGQGTRLTVV.

The chain uses TRBV2 and TRBJ2-7, with 8 bases lining up with TRBD1. This CDR3 contains 13 residues. Germline V lookup: CDR1 SNHLY, CDR2 FYNNEI. V shed 4 bases and J 3 bases; nucleotides not matched to a gene: 2. The CDR3 DNA sequence: TGTGCCAGCAGTGCGGACAGGGACTACGAGCAGTACTTC. It translates to CASSADRDYEQYF.

The gene calls are TRBV5-4 and TRBJ2-5; maybe TRBD2 (5 bases). There are 15 residues in the CDR3. The V and J ends lost 1 base and 0 bases respectively, with 10 bases between them. Germline V CDR1 and CDR2: SGHNT, YYREEE (reference sequence). CDR3 nucleotides: TGTGCCAGCAGCTTGTCGGACTGGTACCAAGAGACCCAGTACTTC. It is translated as CASSLSDWYQETQYF.

The chain is built from TRBV5-1 and TRBJ2-5, with D unresolved. CDR1 and CDR2 from the germline V gene are SGHRS and YFSETQ. Trimming removed 2 bases at V and 4 bases at J, with 15 bases between. This CDR3 contains 15 residues. The chain's CDR3 is CASSFPPPTVETQYF. The CDR3 DNA is TGCGCCAGCAGCTTCCCTCCCCCGACGGTAGAGACCCAGTACTTC.

The chain carries TRBV28 and TRBJ2-7, with 9 bases that match TRBD1. V trimming: 4 bases; J trimming: 6 bases; junction bases outside the gene matches: 7. CDR1 is MDHEN, CDR2 SYDVKM, per germline. The CDR3 spans 14 residues. CDR3 amino acids: CASSSPGQGFEQYF. For the CDR3, the DNA is TGTGCCAGCAGTTCACCGGGACAGGGTTTCGAGCAGTACTTC. Variable domain in full (rest from reference TRBV28 and TRBJ2-7): DVKVTQSSRYLVKRTGEKVFLECVQDMDHENMFWYRQDPGLGLRLIYFSYDVKMKEKGDIPEGYSVSREKKERFSLILESASTNQTSMYLCASSSPGQGFEQYFGPGTRLTVT.

The rearrangement uses TRBV5-1 and TRBJ2-5; unclear D gene. This CDR3 region has 11 residues. The V gene lost 5 bases and the J gene lost 11 bases, with 13 bases spanning the gap. Germline-derived CDR1 and CDR2 are SGHRS and YFSETQ. The CDR3 bases are TGCGCCAGCAGTGTGGACGTCCAACAGTACTTC. Encoded protein: CASSVDVQQYF.

The rearrangement uses TRBV6-1 and TRBJ1-2; D unclear. CDR1 and CDR2 (germline): MNHNS, SASEGT. The CDR3 contains 13 residues. The V gene lost 11 bases and the J gene lost 3 bases, with 16 bases spanning the gap. CDR3 loop: CALGVRLDYGYTF. The CDR3 DNA reads as TGTGCCCTCGGTGTCCGCCTGGACTATGGCTACACCTTC.

The J gene is TRBJ1-1, the V gene TRBV19; D ambiguous. Germline loops: CDR1 LNHDA, CDR2 SQIVND (reference sequence). Trimming cost V 3 bases and J 4 bases, with 9 bases left between them. The CDR3 has 13 residues. The CDR3 DNA sequence: TGTGCCAGTAGTATCACGTGGGGCACTGAAGCTTTCTTT. It specifies CASSITWGTEAFF.

The chain uses TRBV7-6 and TRBJ1-5, with TRBD1 as a possible D gene (5 bases). V was trimmed by 2 bases and J by 1 base, leaving 15 bases between them. CDR1 is SGHVS and CDR2 is FNYEAQ in the germline V gene. The CDR3 has 17 residues. CDR3 DNA sequence: TGTGCCAGCAGCTTAAGTGGGGGTGTAGGGAGCAATCAGCCCCAGCATTTT. Protein product: CASSLSGGVGSNQPQHF.

The gene calls are TRBV18 and TRBJ1-1; no definite D call. Trimming pared 4 bases from V and 1 base from J, leaving 13 bases between. The CDR3 consists of 15 residues. CDR1 is KGHSH, CDR2 LQKENI, per germline. The CDR3 loop is CASSLGRVRNTEAFF. In DNA form, the CDR3 reads TGTGCCAGCTCACTAGGCCGCGTACGGAACACTGAAGCTTTCTTT.